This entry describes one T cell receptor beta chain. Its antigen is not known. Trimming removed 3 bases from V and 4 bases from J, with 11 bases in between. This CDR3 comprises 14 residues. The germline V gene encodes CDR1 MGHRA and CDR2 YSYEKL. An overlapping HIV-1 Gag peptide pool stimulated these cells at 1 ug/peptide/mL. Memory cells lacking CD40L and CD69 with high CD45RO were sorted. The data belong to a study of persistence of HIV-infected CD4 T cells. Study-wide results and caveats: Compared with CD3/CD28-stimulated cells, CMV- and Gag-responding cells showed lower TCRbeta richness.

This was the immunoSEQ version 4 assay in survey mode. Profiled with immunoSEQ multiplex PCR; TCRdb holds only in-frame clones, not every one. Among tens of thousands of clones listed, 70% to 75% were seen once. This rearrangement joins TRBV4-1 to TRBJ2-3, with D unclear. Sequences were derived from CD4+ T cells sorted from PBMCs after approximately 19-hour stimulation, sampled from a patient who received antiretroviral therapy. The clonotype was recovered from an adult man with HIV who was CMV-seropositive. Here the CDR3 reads CASSHRALPDTQYF. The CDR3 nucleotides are TGCGCCAGCAGCCATAGGGCCCTCCCAGATACGCAGTATTTT.